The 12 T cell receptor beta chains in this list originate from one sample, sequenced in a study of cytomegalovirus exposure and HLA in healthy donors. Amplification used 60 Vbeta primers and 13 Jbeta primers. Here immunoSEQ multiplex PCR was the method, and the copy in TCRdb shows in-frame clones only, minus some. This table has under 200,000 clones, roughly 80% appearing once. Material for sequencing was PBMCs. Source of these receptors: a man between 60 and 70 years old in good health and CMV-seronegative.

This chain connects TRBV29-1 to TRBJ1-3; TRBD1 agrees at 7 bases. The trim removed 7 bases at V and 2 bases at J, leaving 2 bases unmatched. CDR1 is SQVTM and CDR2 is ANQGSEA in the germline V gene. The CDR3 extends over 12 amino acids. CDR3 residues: CSAGTAGNTIYF. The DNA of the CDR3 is TGCAGCGCCGGGACAGCTGGAAACACCATATATTTT.

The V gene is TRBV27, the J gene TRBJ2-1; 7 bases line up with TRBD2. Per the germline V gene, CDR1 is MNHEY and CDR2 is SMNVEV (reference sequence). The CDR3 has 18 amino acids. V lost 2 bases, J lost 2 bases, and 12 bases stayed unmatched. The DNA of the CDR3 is TGTGCCAGCAGTTTAGTTCGGGGGGTGGGAGTCGCCTACAATGAGCAGTTCTTC. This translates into CASSLVRGVGVAYNEQFF.

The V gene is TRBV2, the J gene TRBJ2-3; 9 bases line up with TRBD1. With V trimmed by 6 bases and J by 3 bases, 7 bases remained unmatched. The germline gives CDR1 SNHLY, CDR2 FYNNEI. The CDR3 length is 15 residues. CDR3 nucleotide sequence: TGTGCCAGCAGAAAGTGGACAGGGGTGACAGATACGCAGTATTTT. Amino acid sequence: CASRKWTGVTDTQYF.

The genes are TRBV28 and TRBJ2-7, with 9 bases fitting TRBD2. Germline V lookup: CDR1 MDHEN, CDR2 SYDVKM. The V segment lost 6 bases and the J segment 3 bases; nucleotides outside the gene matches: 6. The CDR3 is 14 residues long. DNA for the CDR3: TGTGCCAGCAGAACTAGCGGGTCCTTCTACGAGCAGTACTTC. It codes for CASRTSGSFYEQYF.

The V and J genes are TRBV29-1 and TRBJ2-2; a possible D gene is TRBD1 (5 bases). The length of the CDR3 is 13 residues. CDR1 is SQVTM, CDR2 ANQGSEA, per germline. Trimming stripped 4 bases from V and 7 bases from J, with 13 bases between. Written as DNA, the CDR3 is TGCAGCGTTGCCAGTTCAGGGAACGGGGAGCTGTTTTTT. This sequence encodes CSVASSGNGELFF.

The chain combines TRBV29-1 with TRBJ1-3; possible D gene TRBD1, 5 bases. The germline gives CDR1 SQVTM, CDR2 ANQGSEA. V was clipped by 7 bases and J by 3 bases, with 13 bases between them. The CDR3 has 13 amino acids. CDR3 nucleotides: TGCAGCGCCCGGACACGCAATGGAAACACCATATATTTT. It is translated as CSARTRNGNTIYF.

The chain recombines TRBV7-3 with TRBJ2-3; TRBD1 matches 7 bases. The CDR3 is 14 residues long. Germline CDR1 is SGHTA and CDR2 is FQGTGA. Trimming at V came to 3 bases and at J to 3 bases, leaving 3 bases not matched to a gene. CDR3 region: CASSFSGGTDTQYF. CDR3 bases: TGTGCCAGCAGCTTCTCAGGGGGAACAGATACGCAGTATTTT.

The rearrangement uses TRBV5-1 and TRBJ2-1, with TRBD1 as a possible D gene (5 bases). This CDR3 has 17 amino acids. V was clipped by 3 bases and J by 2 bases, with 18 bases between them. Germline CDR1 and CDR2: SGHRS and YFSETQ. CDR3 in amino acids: CASSYGQGKGTYNEQFF. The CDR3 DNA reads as TGCGCCAGCAGCTATGGCCAGGGTAAAGGTACCTACAATGAGCAGTTCTTC.

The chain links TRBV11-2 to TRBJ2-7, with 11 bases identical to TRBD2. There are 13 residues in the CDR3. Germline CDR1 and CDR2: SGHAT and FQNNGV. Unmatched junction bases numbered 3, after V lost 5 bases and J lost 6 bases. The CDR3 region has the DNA TGTGCCAGCAGCGGCGGGACTAGCGGCGAGCAGTACTTC. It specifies CASSGGTSGEQYF.

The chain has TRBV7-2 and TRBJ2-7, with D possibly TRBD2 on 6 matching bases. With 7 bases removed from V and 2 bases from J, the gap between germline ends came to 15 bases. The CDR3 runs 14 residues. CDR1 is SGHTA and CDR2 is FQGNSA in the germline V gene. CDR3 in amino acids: CASTLSGGTYEQYF. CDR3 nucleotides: TGTGCCAGCACCCTCAGTGGAGGGACCTACGAGCAGTACTTC.

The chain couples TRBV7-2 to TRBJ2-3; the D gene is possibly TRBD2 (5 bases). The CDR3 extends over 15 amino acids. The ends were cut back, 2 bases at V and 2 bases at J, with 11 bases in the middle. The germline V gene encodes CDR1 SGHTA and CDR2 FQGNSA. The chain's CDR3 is CASSLTSGPTDTQYF. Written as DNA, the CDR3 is TGTGCCAGCAGCTTAACTAGTGGTCCCACAGATACGCAGTATTTT.

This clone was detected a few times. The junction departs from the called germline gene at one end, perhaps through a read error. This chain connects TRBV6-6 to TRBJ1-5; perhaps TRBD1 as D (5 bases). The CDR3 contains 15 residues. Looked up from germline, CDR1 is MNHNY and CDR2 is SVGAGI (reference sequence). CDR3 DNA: TGTGCCAGCAGTTTGGGCGAGACAGAGTATCAGCCCCAGAATTTT. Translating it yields CASSLGETEYQPQNF.